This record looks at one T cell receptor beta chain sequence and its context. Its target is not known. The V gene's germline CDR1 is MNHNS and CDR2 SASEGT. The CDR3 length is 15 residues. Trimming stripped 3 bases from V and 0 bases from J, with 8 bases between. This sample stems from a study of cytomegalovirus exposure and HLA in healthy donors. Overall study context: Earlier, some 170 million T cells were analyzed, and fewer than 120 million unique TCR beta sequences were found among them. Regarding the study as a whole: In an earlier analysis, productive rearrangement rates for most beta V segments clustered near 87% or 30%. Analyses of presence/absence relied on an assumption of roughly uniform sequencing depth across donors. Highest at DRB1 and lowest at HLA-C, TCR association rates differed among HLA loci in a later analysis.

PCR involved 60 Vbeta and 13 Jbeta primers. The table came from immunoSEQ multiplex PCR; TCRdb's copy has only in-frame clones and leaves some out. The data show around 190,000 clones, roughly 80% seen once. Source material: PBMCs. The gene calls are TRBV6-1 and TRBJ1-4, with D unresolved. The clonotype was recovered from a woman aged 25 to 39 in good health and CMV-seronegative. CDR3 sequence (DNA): TGTGCCAGCAGTGATTGGTCGGCAACTAATGAAAAACTGTTTTTT. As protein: CASSDWSATNEKLFF.